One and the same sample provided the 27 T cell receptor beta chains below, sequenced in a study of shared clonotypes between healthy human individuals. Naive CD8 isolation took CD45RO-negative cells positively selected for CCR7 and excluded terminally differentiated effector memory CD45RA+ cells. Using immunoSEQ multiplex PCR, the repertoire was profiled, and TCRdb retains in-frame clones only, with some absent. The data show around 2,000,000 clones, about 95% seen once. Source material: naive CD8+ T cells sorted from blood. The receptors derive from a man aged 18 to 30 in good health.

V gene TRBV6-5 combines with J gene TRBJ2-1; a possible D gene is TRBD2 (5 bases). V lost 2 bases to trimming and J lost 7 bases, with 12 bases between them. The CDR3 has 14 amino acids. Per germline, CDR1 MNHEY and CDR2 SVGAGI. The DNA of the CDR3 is TGTGCCAGCAGTTACGATCTGGGAGCAAATGAGCAGTTCTTC. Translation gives CASSYDLGANEQFF.

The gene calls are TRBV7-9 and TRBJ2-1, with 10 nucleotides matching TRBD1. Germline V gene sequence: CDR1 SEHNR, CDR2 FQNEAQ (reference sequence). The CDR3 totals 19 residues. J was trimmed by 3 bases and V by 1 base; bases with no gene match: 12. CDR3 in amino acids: CASSLVPGQGRVSYNEQFF. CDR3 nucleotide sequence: TGTGCCAGCAGCTTAGTCCCGGGACAGGGGCGAGTGAGCTACAATGAGCAGTTCTTC.

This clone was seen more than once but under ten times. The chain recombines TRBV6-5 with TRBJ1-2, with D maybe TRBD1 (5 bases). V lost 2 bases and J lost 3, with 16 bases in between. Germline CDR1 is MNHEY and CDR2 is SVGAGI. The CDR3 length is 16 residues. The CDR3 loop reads CASSYNPGRGDYGYTF. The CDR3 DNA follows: TGTGCCAGCAGTTACAATCCGGGACGGGGGGACTATGGCTACACCTTC.

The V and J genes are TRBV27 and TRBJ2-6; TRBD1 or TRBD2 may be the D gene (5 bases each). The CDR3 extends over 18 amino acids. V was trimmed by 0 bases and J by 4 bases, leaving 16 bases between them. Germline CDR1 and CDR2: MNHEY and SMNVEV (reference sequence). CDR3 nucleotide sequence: TGTGCCAGCAGTTTATCGTTTGAGGGGCCGGCGGGGGCCAACGTCCTGACTTTC. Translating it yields CASSLSFEGPAGANVLTF.

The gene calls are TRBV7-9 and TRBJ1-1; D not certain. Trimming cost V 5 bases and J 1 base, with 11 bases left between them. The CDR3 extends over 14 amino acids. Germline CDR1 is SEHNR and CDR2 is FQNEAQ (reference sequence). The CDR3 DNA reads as TGTGCCAGCAGCCCCACACCAGAGAACACTGAAGCTTTCTTT. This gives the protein CASSPTPENTEAFF.

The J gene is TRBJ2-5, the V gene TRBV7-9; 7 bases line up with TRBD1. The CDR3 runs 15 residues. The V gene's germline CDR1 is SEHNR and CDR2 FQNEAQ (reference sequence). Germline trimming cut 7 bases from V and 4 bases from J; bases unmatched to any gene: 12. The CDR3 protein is CASTQTGNMRETQYF. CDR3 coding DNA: TGTGCCAGCACTCAGACAGGGAATATGCGAGAGACCCAGTACTTC.

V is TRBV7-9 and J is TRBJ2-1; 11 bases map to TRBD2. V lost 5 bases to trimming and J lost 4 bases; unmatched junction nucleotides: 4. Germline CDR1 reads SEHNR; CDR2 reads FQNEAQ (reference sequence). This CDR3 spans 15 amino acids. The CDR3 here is CASSATSGAYNEQFF. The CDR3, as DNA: TGTGCCAGCAGCGCGACTAGCGGGGCTTACAATGAGCAGTTCTTC.

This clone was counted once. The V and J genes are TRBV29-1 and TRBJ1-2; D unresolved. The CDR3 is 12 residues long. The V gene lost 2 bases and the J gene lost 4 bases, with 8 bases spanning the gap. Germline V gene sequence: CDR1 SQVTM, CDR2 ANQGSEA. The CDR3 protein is CSVEFGVYGYTF. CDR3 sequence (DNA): TGCAGCGTTGAATTTGGGGTCTATGGCTACACCTTC.

The CDR3 reads CASSLGVDQPQHF. In nucleotides, the CDR3 is TGTGCCAGCAGCTTAGGTGTGGATCAGCCCCAGCATTTT. J is TRBJ1-5 and V is TRBV7-6; D not certain. This CDR3 contains 13 residues. Looked up from germline, CDR1 is SGHVS and CDR2 is FNYEAQ. Trimming stripped 1 base from V and 5 bases from J, with 6 bases between.

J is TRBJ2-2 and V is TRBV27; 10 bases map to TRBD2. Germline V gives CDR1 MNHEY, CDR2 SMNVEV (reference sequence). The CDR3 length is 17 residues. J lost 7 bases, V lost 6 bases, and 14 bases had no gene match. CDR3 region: CASSLYGAGGEDGELFF. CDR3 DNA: TGTGCCAGCAGCCTTTACGGAGCGGGAGGGGAGGACGGGGAGCTGTTTTTT.

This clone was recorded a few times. The CDR3 nucleotides read TGTGCCACCAGCCTGGGACAGACTAATTCACCCCTCCACTTT. Protein product: CATSLGQTNSPLHF. The J gene is TRBJ1-6, the V gene TRBV15; 7 bases map to TRBD1. The CDR3 has 14 residues. Losses at the gene ends were 5 bases for V and 6 bases for J; bases not matched to a gene: 4. Germline CDR1 and CDR2: LNHNV and YYDKDF (reference sequence).

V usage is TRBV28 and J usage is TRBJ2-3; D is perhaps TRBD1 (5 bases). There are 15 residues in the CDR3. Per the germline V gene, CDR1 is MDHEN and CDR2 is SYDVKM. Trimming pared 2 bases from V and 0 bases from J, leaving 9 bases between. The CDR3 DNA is TGTGCCAGCAGTTTAAGCAGGGATAGCACAGATACGCAGTATTTT. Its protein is CASSLSRDSTDTQYF.

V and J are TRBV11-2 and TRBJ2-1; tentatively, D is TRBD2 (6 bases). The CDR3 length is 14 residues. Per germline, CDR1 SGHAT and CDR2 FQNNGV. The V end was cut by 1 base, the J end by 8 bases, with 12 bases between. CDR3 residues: CASSLAGRDYEQFF. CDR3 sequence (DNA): TGTGCCAGCAGCTTAGCAGGGCGGGACTATGAGCAGTTCTTC.

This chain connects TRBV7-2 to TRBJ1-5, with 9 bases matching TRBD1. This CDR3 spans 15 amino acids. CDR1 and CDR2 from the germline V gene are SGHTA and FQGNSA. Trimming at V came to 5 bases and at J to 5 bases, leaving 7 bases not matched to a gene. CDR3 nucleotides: TGTGCCAGCAGCACTTGGACAGGGGTGGATCAGCCCCAGCATTTT. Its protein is CASSTWTGVDQPQHF. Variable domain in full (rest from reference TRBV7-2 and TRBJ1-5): GAGVSQSPSNKVTEKGKDVELRCDPISGHTALYWYRQSLGQGLEFLIYFQGNSAPDKSGLPSDRFSAERTGGSVSTLTIQRTQQEDSAVYLCASSTWTGVDQPQHFGDGTRLSIL.

CDR3 nucleotides: TGTGCCAGCAGTTCCTCGGCCGACTACGAGCAGTACTTC. Translated: CASSSSADYEQYF. The V and J genes are TRBV27 and TRBJ2-7; D uncertain. Germline CDR1 MNHEY, CDR2 SMNVEV (reference sequence). The CDR3 extends over 13 amino acids. V was cut by 4 bases and J by 3 bases, with 10 bases left in between.

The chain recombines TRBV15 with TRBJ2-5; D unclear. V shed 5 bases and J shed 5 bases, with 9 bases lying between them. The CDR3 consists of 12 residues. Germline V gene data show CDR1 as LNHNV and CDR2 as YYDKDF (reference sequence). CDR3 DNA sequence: TGTGCCACCAGCCCTGCCTCTGAGACCCAGTACTTC. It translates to CATSPASETQYF.

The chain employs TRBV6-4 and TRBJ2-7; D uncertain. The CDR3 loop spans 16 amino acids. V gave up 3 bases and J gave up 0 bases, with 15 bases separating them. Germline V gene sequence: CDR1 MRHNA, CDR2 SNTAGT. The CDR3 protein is CASSDGPATSSYEQYF. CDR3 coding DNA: TGTGCCAGCAGTGATGGTCCAGCCACGAGCTCCTACGAGCAGTACTTC.

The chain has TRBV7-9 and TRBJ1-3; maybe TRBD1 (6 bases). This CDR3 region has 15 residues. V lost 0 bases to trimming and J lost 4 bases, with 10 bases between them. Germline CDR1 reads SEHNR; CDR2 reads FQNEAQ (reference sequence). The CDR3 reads CASSLAGTTGNTIYF. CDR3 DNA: TGTGCCAGCAGCTTAGCCGGGACAACAGGAAACACCATATATTTT.

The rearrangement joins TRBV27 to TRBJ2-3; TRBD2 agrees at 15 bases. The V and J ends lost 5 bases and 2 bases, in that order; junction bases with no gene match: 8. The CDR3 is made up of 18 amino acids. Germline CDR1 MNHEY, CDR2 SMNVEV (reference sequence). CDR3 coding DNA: TGTGCCAGCAGTCCCCTTGGGACTAGCGGGAGGCCCACAGATACGCAGTATTTT. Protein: CASSPLGTSGRPTDTQYF.

CDR3 sequence reads: CASSIDGTGGWQPQHF. The CDR3 DNA follows: TGTGCCAGTAGTATAGATGGAACAGGGGGCTGGCAGCCCCAGCATTTT. The chain carries TRBV19 and TRBJ1-5; 9 bases fit TRBD1. V lost 0 bases to trimming and J lost 7 bases; unmatched junction nucleotides: 7. CDR3 length: 16 residues. Per germline, CDR1 LNHDA and CDR2 SQIVND (reference sequence).

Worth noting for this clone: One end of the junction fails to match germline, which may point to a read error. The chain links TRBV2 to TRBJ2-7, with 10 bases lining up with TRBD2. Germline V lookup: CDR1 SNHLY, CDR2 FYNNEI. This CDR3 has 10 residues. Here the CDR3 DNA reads TGTGCCAGCAGAGGGACTAGCGACGGCTTC. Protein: CASRGTSDGF.

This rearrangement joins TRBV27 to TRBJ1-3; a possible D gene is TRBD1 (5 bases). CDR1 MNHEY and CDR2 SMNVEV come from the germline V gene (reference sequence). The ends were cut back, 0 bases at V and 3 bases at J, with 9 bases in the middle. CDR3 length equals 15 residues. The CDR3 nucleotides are TGTGCCAGCAGTTTATCAGGGGTATATGGAAACACCATATATTTT. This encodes CASSLSGVYGNTIYF.

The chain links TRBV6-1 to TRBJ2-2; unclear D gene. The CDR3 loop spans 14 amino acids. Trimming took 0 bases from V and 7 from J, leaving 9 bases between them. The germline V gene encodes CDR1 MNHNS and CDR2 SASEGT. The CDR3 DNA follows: TGTGCCAGCAGTGAAGCGCCTAGTATCGGGGAGCTGTTTTTT. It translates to CASSEAPSIGELFF.

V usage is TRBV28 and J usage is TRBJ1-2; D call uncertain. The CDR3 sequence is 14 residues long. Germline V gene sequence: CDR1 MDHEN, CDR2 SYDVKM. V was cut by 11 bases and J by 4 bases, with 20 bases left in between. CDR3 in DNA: TGTGCCTCGCTAAGTAAAGCAGCAAGCTATGGCTACACCTTC. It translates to CASLSKAASYGYTF.

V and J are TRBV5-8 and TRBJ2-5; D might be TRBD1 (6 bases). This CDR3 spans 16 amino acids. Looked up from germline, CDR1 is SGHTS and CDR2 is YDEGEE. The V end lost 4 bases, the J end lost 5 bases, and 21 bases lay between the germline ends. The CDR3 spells CASSLAYRVFRETQYF. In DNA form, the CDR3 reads TGTGCCAGCAGCCTGGCGTACAGGGTCTTTAGGGAGACCCAGTACTTC. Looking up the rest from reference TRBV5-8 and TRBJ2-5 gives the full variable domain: EAGVTQSPTHLIKTRGQQATLRCSPISGHTSVYWYQQALGLGLQFLLWYDEGEERNRGNFPPRFSGRQFPNYSSELNVNALELEDSALYLCASSLAYRVFRETQYFGPGTRLLVL.

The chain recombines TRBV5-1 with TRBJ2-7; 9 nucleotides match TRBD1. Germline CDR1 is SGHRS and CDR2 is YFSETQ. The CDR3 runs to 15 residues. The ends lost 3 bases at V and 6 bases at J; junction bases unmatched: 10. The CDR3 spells CASSSGQGEGGEQYF. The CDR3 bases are TGCGCCAGCAGCTCGGGACAGGGAGAAGGTGGCGAGCAGTACTTC. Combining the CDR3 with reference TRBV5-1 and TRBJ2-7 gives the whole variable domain KAGVTQTPRYLIKTRGQQVTLSCSPISGHRSVSWYQQTPGQGLQFLFEYFSETQRNKGNFPGRFSGRQFSNSRSEMNVSTLELGDSALYLCASSSGQGEGGEQYFGPGTRLTVT.

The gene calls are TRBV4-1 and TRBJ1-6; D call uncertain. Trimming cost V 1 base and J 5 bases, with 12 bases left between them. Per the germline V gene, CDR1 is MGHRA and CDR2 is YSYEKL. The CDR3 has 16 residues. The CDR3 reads CASSQVRTDDNSPLHF. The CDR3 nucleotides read TGCGCCAGCAGCCAAGTTAGAACAGATGATAATTCACCCCTCCACTTT.